Below are 21 T cell receptor beta chains sequenced from a single sample in a study of T cells in Graves' hyperthyroidism and ophthalmopathy. Amplified TCR beta CDR3 regions derived from RNA transcripts. Carried out on the TCR CDR3, a first-round RT-PCR used the HTBI primer set. Each CDR3 protein is one row after TCRdb ran MiXCR on the multiplex PCR reads. The sample includes hundreds of thousands of distinct CDR3 sequences, less than 15% seen only once; the top ten take about a tenth. The sample comprised blood. Source of these receptors: a woman aged 18 to 35 with Graves' hyperthyroidism.

The gene calls are TRBV9 and TRBJ2-7; 7 positions match TRBD1. After removal of 3 bases from V and 5 bases from J, the junction contained 11 bases not matched to a gene. The CDR3 consists of 15 residues. Germline V CDR1 and CDR2: SGDLS, YYNGEE. CDR3: CASSASTGKKDEQYF. The CDR3 nucleotides read TGTGCCAGCAGCGCCTCGACAGGGAAAAAGGACGAGCAGTACTTC.

This clonotype was picked up a small number of times. The J gene is TRBJ1-4, the V gene TRBV27; unclear D gene. This CDR3 is 13 amino acids long. Germline loops: CDR1 MNHEY, CDR2 SMNVEV (reference sequence). With 5 bases removed from V and 7 bases from J, the gap between germline ends came to 11 bases. The CDR3 here is CASSQLPGEKLFF. The CDR3, as DNA: TGTGCCAGCAGTCAGTTGCCGGGTGAAAAACTGTTTTTT.

This chain joins TRBV6-1 and TRBJ1-2; D call uncertain. The CDR3 spans 13 residues. The germline V and J ends were trimmed by 6 bases and 2 bases, with 10 bases remaining between them. Per the germline V gene, CDR1 is MNHNS and CDR2 is SASEGT. CDR3 protein: CASRDATNYGYTF. The CDR3 DNA sequence: TGTGCCAGCAGGGACGCAACCAACTATGGCTACACCTTC.

This clonotype was picked up one time. V is TRBV25-1 and J is TRBJ2-2; 7 bases map to TRBD2. The CDR3 is made up of 15 amino acids. With 3 bases clipped from V and 1 base from J, the junction kept 2 bases outside the gene matches. Looked up from germline, CDR1 is MGHDK and CDR2 is SYGVNS. The DNA of the CDR3 is TGTGCCAGCAGTGACCCGGGGGGGAACACCGGGGAGCTGTTTTTT. As protein: CASSDPGGNTGELFF.

V and J are TRBV3-1 and TRBJ2-4; 7 positions match TRBD1. The CDR3 sequence is 15 residues long. V lost 4 bases to trimming and J lost 2 bases; unmatched junction nucleotides: 5. Germline V lookup: CDR1 LGHDT, CDR2 YNNKEL (reference sequence). CDR3 DNA sequence: TGTGCCAGCAGCCGTCTGACAGGGTCCAAAAACATTCAGTACTTC. Translating it yields CASSRLTGSKNIQYF.

The chain recombines TRBV19 with TRBJ2-1; 7 positions match TRBD2. V dropped 5 bases and J dropped 5; count of bases not matched to a gene: 12. The germline CDR1 and CDR2 sequences are LNHDA and SQIVND (reference sequence). The CDR3 sequence is 16 residues long. The CDR3 DNA follows: TGTGCCAGTAGTGAGTTCGGGCGGACTAGTGACAATGAGCAGTTCTTC. It is translated as CASSEFGRTSDNEQFF.

The table lists this clonotype with many counts. The rearrangement joins TRBV20-1 to TRBJ2-7; TRBD1 is a possible D gene (5 bases). CDR1 and CDR2 (germline): DFQATT, SNEGSKA (reference sequence). Deletions cut 4 bases from V and 3 bases from J, with 19 bases between. The CDR3 sequence is 15 residues long. The CDR3 region is CSATRLQGRGYEQYF. For the CDR3, the DNA is TGCAGTGCTACGAGATTGCAAGGAAGGGGCTACGAGCAGTACTTC.

This clonotype was counted at least ten times. The J gene is TRBJ1-5, the V gene TRBV12-3 or TRBV12-4, with D perhaps TRBD1 (6 bases). CDR3 length: 12 amino acids. Trimming removed 6 bases at V and 7 bases at J, with 10 bases between. The CDR3 sequence is CASRGGGQPQHF. The DNA for the CDR3 is TGTGCCAGCAGAGGCGGGGGCCAGCCCCAGCATTTT.

This clonotype was seen at least ten times. The chain is built from TRBV20-1 and TRBJ2-7; 14 bases are shared with TRBD2. The CDR3 contains 17 residues. The germline V gene has CDR1 DFQATT and CDR2 SNEGSKA (reference sequence). J lost 5 bases, V lost 3 bases, and 12 bases had no gene match. The CDR3 nucleotides are TGCAGTGCTAGTGGCGTTTCGAGACTAGCGGGAGGGGACGAGCAGTACTTC. Translation: CSASGVSRLAGGDEQYF.

The chain uses TRBV2 and TRBJ1-5, with D hard to call. Trimming took 8 bases from V and 3 from J, leaving 11 bases between them. Germline V gives CDR1 SNHLY, CDR2 FYNNEI. CDR3 size: 13 residues. CDR3 sequence reads: CASDDMDNQPQHF. The CDR3 DNA reads as TGTGCCAGCGACGACATGGACAATCAGCCCCAGCATTTT.

Many counts were recorded for this clonotype. The chain recombines TRBV4-1 with TRBJ2-1, with 10 bases that match TRBD2. Germline V CDR1 and CDR2: MGHRA, YSYEKL. There are 14 residues in the CDR3. Losses at the gene ends were 8 bases for V and 5 bases for J; bases not matched to a gene: 6. CDR3 amino acids: CASQRTSGHNEQFF. The CDR3 DNA is TGCGCCAGCCAGAGGACTAGCGGACACAATGAGCAGTTCTTC.

The chain links TRBV20-1 to TRBJ2-3; 9 bases line up with TRBD1. Germline V CDR1 and CDR2: DFQATT, SNEGSKA (reference sequence). This CDR3 is built from 14 residues. V trimming: 5 bases; J trimming: 3 bases; junction bases outside the gene matches: 6. The CDR3 coding sequence is TGCAGTGCTGCCGACAGGGGGGGTACAGATACGCAGTATTTT. Translated: CSAADRGGTDTQYF.

This clonotype appeared many times. The V call is TRBV11-2, the J call TRBJ2-1, with D hard to call. Deletions cut 1 base from V and 5 bases from J, with 12 bases between. The V gene's germline CDR1 is SGHAT and CDR2 FQNNGV. This CDR3 contains 15 residues. The CDR3 here is CASSLGWNGHNEQFF. CDR3 coding DNA: TGTGCCAGCAGCTTAGGGTGGAATGGCCACAATGAGCAGTTCTTC.

This clonotype has a handful of counts. The chain links TRBV7-9 to TRBJ2-1, with TRBD1 identical over 9 bases. CDR3 length equals 17 residues. Trimming removed 6 bases from V and 11 bases from J; junction bases left unmatched: 20. Germline-derived CDR1 and CDR2 are SEHNR and FQNEAQ (reference sequence). The CDR3 region is CASRPAGGTGKSLKQFF. CDR3 sequence (DNA): TGTGCCAGCAGACCCGCCGGGGGGACAGGGAAGTCGCTGAAGCAGTTCTTC. Variable domain in full (rest from reference TRBV7-9 and TRBJ2-1): DTGVSQNPRHKITKRGQNVTFRCDPISEHNRLYWYRQTLGQGPEFLTYFQNEAQLEKSRLLSDRFSAERPKGSFSTLEIQRTEQGDSAMYLCASRPAGGTGKSLKQFFGPGTRLTVL.

V and J are TRBV7-9 and TRBJ1-3; no firm D call. This CDR3 has 14 amino acids. Germline loops: CDR1 SEHNR, CDR2 FQNEAQ (reference sequence). The V end lost 5 bases, the J end lost 0 bases, and 8 bases lay between the germline ends. The CDR3 loop reads CASSPVDSGNTIYF. DNA for the CDR3: TGTGCCAGCAGCCCAGTCGACTCTGGAAACACCATATATTTT. The complete variable domain, with remaining parts taken from reference TRBV7-9 and TRBJ1-3, reads DTGVSQNPRHKITKRGQNVTFRCDPISEHNRLYWYRQTLGQGPEFLTYFQNEAQLEKSRLLSDRFSAERPKGSFSTLEIQRTEQGDSAMYLCASSPVDSGNTIYFGEGSWLTVV.

The chain is built from TRBV18 and TRBJ1-5, with a tentative D call TRBD1 (5 bases). The V and J ends lost 2 bases and 4 bases respectively, with 15 bases between them. Germline loops: CDR1 KGHSH, CDR2 LQKENI. The CDR3 length is 16 residues. This chain's CDR3 is CASSPEGGAINQPQHF. The CDR3, as DNA: TGTGCCAGCTCACCAGAGGGAGGGGCCATAAATCAGCCCCAGCATTTT.

This clonotype was picked up many times. V usage is TRBV20-1 and J usage is TRBJ1-4; D gene uncertain. Germline assignment: CDR1 DFQATT and CDR2 SNEGSKA (reference sequence). The CDR3 has 16 residues. V was shortened by 2 bases and J by 4 bases, with 17 bases between the two germline ends. The CDR3 loop is CSARRAGADNNEKLFF. The DNA of the CDR3 is TGCAGTGCTAGAAGGGCTGGAGCCGACAATAATGAAAAACTGTTTTTT.

This clonotype was recorded many times. This chain connects TRBV30 to TRBJ2-3; 8 bases fit TRBD1. Germline loops: CDR1 GTSNPN, CDR2 SVGIG (reference sequence). The V and J ends lost 3 bases and 5 bases, in that order; junction bases with no gene match: 7. The CDR3 sequence is 14 residues long. The CDR3 DNA is TGTGCCTGGAGCATCAGGGGGCAAAGAGATACGCAGTATTTT. This translates into CAWSIRGQRDTQYF.

This clonotype occurred many times. The chain carries TRBV2 and TRBJ2-7; D ambiguous. Trimming removed 2 bases from V and 3 bases from J, with 5 bases in between. CDR1 SNHLY and CDR2 FYNNEI come from the germline V gene. CDR3 size: 12 residues. CDR3 DNA sequence: TGTGCCAGCAGTGAAACCAACTACGAGCAGTACTTC. Translating it yields CASSETNYEQYF.

This clonotype was seen ten or more times. V usage is TRBV7-9 and J usage is TRBJ2-7; D call uncertain. The CDR3 covers 13 residues. V was shortened by 4 bases and J by 1 base, with 8 bases between the two germline ends. Germline V CDR1 and CDR2: SEHNR, FQNEAQ (reference sequence). CDR3 bases: TGTGCCAGCAGCTCGTTTACTTCCTACGAGCAGTACTTC. Its protein is CASSSFTSYEQYF. Full variable domain (rest looked up from reference TRBV7-9 and TRBJ2-7): DTGVSQNPRHKITKRGQNVTFRCDPISEHNRLYWYRQTLGQGPEFLTYFQNEAQLEKSRLLSDRFSAERPKGSFSTLEIQRTEQGDSAMYLCASSSFTSYEQYFGPGTRLTVT.

This clonotype turned up a few times. The chain has TRBV20-1 and TRBJ2-5; no clear D. Germline CDR1 is DFQATT and CDR2 is SNEGSKA (reference sequence). The CDR3 spans 11 residues. The V and J ends lost 0 bases and 9 bases respectively, with 8 bases between them. The CDR3, as DNA: TGCAGTGCTAGAGAGTACGGCCCCCAGTACTTC. Its translation: CSAREYGPQYF.